These 5 T cell receptor beta chains came from one sample sequenced in a study of PD-L1 blockade in urothelial cancer. The table came from immunoSEQ multiplex PCR; TCRdb's copy has only in-frame clones and leaves some out. The sample comprises 70,000 to 75,000 clones, roughly 80% of which are singletons, and 4% to 6% rests with the top ten. This specimen consisted of PBMCs, obtained around atezolizumab (anti-PD-L1) treatment. Every receptor here comes from a man in his sixties or seventies with urothelial cancer.

V gene TRBV28 combines with J gene TRBJ2-6, with D perhaps matching TRBD2 (5 bases). Trimming took 6 bases from V and 2 from J, leaving 17 bases between them. The CDR3 covers 17 residues. Germline V gene data show CDR1 as MDHEN and CDR2 as SYDVKM. DNA for the CDR3: TGTGCCAGCAGCCCGGGGTTCGGGCTGGCTGGGGCCAACGTCCTGACTTTC. It specifies CASSPGFGLAGANVLTF.

The chain carries TRBV7-8 and TRBJ2-1; a weak D match, TRBD1 (5 bases). CDR3 length equals 13 residues. Germline assignment: CDR1 SGHVS and CDR2 FQNEAQ. The V and J ends lost 4 bases and 7 bases respectively, with 11 bases between them. CDR3 loop: CASSSMPGNEQFF. In nucleotides, the CDR3 is TGTGCCAGCAGCTCGATGCCAGGGAATGAGCAGTTCTTC.

This chain connects TRBV28 to TRBJ1-1; TRBD1 matches at 10 bases. CDR3 length: 18 residues. Trimming at V came to 8 bases and at J to 4 bases, leaving 19 bases not matched to a gene. Germline CDR1 is MDHEN and CDR2 is SYDVKM. DNA of the CDR3: TGTGCCAGCGGAGAGCCCCCGGGACAGGGGATTGGAGGCACTGAAGCTTTCTTT. Translated, it gives CASGEPPGQGIGGTEAFF.

The V call is TRBV2, the J call TRBJ1-1; 8 bases fit TRBD1. The length of the CDR3 is 13 residues. With V trimmed by 3 bases and J by 10 bases, 7 bases remained unmatched. The germline CDR1 and CDR2 sequences are SNHLY and FYNNEI. This chain's CDR3 is CASSDPRGRGAFF. The CDR3 region has the DNA TGTGCCAGCAGTGATCCCAGGGGGCGCGGAGCTTTCTTT.

The V gene is TRBV19, the J gene TRBJ1-1; 10 nucleotides align to TRBD1. Unmatched junction bases numbered 2, after V lost 2 bases and J lost 5 bases. Germline assignment: CDR1 LNHDA and CDR2 SQIVND (reference sequence). The CDR3 contains 14 residues. The CDR3 DNA sequence: TGTGCCAGTAGTATACGGGGACAGGGGACTGAAGCTTTCTTT. Its translation is CASSIRGQGTEAFF.